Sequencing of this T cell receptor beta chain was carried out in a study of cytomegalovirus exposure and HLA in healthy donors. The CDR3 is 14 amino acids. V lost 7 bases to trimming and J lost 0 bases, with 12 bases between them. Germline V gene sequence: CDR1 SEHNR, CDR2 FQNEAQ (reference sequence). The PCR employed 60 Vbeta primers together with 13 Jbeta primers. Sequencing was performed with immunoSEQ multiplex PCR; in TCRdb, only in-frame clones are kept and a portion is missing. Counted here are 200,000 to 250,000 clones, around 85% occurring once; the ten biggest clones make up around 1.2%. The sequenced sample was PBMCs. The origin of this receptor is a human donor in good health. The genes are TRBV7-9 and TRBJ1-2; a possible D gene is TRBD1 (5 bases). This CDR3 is CASTQGNTNYGYTF. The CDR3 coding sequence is TGTGCCAGCACCCAGGGAAATACTAACTATGGCTACACCTTC.